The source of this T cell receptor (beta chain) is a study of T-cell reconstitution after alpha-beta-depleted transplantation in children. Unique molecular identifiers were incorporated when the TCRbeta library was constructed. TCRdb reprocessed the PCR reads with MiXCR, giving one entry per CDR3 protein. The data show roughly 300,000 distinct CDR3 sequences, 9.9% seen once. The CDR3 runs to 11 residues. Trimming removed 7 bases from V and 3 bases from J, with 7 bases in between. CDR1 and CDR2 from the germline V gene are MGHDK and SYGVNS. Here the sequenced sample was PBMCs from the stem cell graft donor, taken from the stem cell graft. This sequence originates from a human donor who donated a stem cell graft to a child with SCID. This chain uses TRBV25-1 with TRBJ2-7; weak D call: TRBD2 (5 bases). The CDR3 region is CASTAGYEQYF. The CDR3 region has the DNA TGTGCCAGCACGGCGGGCTACGAGCAGTACTTC.